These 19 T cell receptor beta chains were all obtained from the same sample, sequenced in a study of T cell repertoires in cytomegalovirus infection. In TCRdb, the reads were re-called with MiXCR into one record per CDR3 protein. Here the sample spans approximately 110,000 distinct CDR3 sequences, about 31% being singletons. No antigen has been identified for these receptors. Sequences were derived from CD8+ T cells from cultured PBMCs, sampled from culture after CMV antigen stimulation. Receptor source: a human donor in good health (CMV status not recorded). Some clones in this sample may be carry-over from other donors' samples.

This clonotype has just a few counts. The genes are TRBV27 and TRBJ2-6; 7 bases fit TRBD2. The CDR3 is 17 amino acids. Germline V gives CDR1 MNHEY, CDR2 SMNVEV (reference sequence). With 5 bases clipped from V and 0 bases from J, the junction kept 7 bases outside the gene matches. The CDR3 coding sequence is TGTGCCAGCAGTCGACCCGAGCGGGGCTCTGGGGCCAACGTCCTGACTTTC. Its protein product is CASSRPERGSGANVLTF.

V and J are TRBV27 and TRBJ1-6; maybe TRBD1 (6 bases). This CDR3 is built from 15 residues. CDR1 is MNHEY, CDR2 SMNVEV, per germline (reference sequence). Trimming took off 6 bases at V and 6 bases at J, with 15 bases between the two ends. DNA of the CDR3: TGTGCCAGCAGGTTAGAACTCAGGGGTAATTCACCCCTCCACTTT. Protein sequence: CASRLELRGNSPLHF.

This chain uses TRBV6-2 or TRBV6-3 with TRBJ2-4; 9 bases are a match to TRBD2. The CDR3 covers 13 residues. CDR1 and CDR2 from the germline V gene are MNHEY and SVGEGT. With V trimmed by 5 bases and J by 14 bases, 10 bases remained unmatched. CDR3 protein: CASSNFSGGQEYF. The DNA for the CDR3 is TGTGCCAGCAGTAACTTCAGCGGGGGGCAGGAGTACTTC.

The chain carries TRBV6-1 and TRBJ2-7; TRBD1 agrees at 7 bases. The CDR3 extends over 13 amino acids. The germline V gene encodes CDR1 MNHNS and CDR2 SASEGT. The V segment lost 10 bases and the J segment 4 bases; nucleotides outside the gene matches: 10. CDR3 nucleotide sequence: TGTGCCATCGATGGACAGGACCATTACGAGCAGTACTTC. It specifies CAIDGQDHYEQYF.

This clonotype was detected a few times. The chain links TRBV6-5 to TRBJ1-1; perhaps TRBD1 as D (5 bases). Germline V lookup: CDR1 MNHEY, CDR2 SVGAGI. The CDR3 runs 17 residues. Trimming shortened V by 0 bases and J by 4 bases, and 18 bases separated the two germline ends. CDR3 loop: CASSYSRSAGLPTEAFF. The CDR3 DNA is TGTGCCAGCAGTTACTCCCGGTCGGCAGGGTTGCCCACTGAAGCTTTCTTT.

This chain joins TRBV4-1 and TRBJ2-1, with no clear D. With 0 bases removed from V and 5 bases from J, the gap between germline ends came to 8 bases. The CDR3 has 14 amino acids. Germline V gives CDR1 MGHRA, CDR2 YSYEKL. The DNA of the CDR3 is TGCGCCAGCAGCCAAGAAAGCGCAAACAATGAGCAGTTCTTC. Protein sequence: CASSQESANNEQFF.

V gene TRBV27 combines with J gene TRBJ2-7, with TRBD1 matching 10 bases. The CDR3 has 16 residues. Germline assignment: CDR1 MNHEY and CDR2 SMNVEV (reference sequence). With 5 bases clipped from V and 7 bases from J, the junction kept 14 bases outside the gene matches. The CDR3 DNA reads TGTGCCAGCAGTCTGCATCCGGACAGGGGGTCTGAAGAGCAGTACTTC. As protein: CASSLHPDRGSEEQYF.

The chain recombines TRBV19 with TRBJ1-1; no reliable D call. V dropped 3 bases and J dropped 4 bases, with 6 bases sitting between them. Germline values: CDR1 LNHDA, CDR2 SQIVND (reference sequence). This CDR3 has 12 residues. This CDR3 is CASSIYGTEAFF. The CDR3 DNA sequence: TGTGCCAGTAGTATTTATGGCACTGAAGCTTTCTTT.

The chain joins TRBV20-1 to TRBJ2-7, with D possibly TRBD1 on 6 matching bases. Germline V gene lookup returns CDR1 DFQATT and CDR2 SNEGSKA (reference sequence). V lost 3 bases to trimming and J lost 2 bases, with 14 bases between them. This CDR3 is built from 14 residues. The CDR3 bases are TGCAGTGCTAGTCCCCCGGGACAAGCCTACGAGCAGTACTTC. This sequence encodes CSASPPGQAYEQYF.

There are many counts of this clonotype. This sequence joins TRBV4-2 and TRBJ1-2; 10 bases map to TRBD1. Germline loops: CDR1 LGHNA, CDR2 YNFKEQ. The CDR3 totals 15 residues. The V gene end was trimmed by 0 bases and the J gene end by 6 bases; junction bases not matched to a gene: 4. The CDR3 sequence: CASSQETGGVDGYTF. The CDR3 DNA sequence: TGTGCCAGCAGCCAAGAGACAGGGGGCGTAGATGGCTACACCTTC.

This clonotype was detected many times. DNA of the CDR3: TGTGCCAGCAGTCGATCTCCCCCGGGACACCCCTACAATGAGCAGTTCTTC. Protein product: CASSRSPPGHPYNEQFF. This chain uses TRBV7-6 with TRBJ2-1; possibly TRBD1 for D (6 bases). CDR1 and CDR2 (germline): SGHVS, FNYEAQ. The CDR3 length is 17 residues. Trimming cost V 6 bases and J 2 bases, with 20 bases left between them.

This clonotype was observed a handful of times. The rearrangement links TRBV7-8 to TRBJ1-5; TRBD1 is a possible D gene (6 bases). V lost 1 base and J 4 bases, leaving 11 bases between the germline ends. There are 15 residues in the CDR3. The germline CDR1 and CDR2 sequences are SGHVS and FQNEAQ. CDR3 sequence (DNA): TGTGCCAGCAGCTTAGGTGGGACAAGGAATCAGCCCCAGCATTTT. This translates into CASSLGGTRNQPQHF. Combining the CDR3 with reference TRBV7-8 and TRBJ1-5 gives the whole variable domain GAGVSQSPRYKVAKRGQDVALRCDPISGHVSLFWYQQALGQGPEFLTYFQNEAQLDKSGLPSDRFFAERPEGSVSTLKIQRTQQEDSAVYLCASSLGGTRNQPQHFGDGTRLSIL.

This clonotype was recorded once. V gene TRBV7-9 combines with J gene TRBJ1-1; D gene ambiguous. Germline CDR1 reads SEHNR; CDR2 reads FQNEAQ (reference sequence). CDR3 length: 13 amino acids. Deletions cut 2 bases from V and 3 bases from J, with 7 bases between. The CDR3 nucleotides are TGTGCCAGCAGCTTATCCTGGGACACTGAAGCTTTCTTT. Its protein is CASSLSWDTEAFF.

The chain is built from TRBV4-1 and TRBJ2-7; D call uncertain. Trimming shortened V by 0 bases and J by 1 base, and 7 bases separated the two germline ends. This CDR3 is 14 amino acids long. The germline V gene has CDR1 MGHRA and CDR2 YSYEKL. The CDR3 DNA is TGCGCCAGCAGCCAAGAGGGCAGATCCTACGAGCAGTACTTC. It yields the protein CASSQEGRSYEQYF.

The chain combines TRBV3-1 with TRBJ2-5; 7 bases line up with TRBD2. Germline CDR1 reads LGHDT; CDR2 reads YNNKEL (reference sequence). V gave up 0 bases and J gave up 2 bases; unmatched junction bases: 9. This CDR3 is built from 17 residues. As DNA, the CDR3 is TGTGCCAGCAGCCAAGATTTTCCTAGCGGAACGCAAGAGACCCAGTACTTC. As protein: CASSQDFPSGTQETQYF.

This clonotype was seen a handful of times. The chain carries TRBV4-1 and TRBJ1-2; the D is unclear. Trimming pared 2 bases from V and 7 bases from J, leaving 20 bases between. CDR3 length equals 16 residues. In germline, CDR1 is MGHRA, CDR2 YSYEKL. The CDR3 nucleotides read TGCGCCAGCAGCCAAACGTTCTTTGGCGGTGACGGTGGCTACACCTTC. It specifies CASSQTFFGGDGGYTF.

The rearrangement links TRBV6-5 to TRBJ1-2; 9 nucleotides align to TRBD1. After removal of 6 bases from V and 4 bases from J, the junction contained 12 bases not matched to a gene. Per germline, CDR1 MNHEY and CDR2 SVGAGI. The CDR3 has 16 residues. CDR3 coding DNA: TGTGCCAGCAGCTATAACAGGGGGCGGGTCGGCTATGGCTACACCTTC. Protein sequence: CASSYNRGRVGYGYTF.

The CDR3 sequence is CASGETQYF. CDR3 bases: TGTGCCAGCGGTGAGACCCAGTACTTC. The rearrangement links TRBV7-6 to TRBJ2-5; D gene unclear. V shed 8 bases and J shed 5 bases, with 3 bases lying between them. Looked up from germline, CDR1 is SGHVS and CDR2 is FNYEAQ. The CDR3 consists of 9 residues. Together with reference TRBV7-6 and TRBJ2-5, the CDR3 gives the full variable domain: GAGVSQSPRYKVTKRGQDVALRCDPISGHVSLYWYRQALGQGPEFLTYFNYEAQQDKSGLPNDRFSAERPEGSISTLTIQRTEQRDSAMYRCASGETQYFGPGTRLLVL.

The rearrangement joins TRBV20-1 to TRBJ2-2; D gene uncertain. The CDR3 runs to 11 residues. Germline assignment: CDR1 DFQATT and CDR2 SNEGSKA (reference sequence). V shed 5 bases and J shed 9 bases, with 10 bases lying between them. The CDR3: CSAGPIRELFF. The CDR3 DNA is TGCAGTGCTGGCCCCATCAGGGAGCTGTTTTTT.